One sample yielded the 9 T cell receptor beta chains listed below, sequenced in a study of blood T cell repertoires in COVID-19 (dated by TCRdb to about 2020). Library creation used the immunoSEQ multiplex PCR assay. Entries here come from immuneACCESS through TCRdb and include only in-frame sequences with V and J called. Some clones fail to appear in such tables; in the studies checked, an unresolved V gene covers under half of the shortfall, and the cause of the remainder is unknown. This sample comprises about 35,000 clones, 80% to 90% of them detected only once. The ten biggest clones cover about 9% of the sample. Sequenced sample: peripheral blood. These receptors were obtained from a man aged 55 to 70 in a cohort sampled during active COVID-19.

The rearrangement uses TRBV10-3 and TRBJ2-7, with D possibly being TRBD2 (6 bases). The CDR3 is 14 amino acids. V was trimmed by 2 bases and J by 2 bases, leaving 10 bases between them. Looked up from germline, CDR1 is ENHRY and CDR2 is SYGVKD. Here the CDR3 reads CAISETSLTYEQYF. CDR3 nucleotides: TGTGCCATCAGTGAGACTAGCCTAACCTACGAGCAGTACTTC.

The chain recombines TRBV19 with TRBJ1-2, with 9 bases lining up with TRBD1. Trimming cost V 3 bases and J 4 bases; bases outside gene matches: 3. CDR1 and CDR2 (germline): LNHDA, SQIVND (reference sequence). CDR3 length equals 14 residues. CDR3 sequence: CASSIGTGPYGYTF. CDR3 DNA: TGTGCCAGTAGTATCGGGACAGGGCCCTATGGCTACACCTTC.

This clone was counted a few times. This chain connects TRBV7-9 to TRBJ2-7, with TRBD2 identical over 8 bases. CDR3 length: 15 amino acids. J gave up 0 bases and V 3 bases, and 4 bases lay outside the gene matches. CDR1 is SEHNR, CDR2 FQNEAQ, per germline (reference sequence). CDR3: CASSFYGGASYEQYF. The CDR3 DNA sequence: TGTGCCAGCAGCTTTTACGGGGGGGCCTCCTACGAGCAGTACTTC.

The V call is TRBV5-1, the J call TRBJ2-5; 13 nucleotides align to TRBD2. The CDR3 has 14 amino acids. Germline V gene lookup returns CDR1 SGHRS and CDR2 YFSETQ. V lost 4 bases to trimming and J lost 5 bases; unmatched junction nucleotides: 2. CDR3 amino acids: CASSEGLAGETQYF. In DNA form, the CDR3 reads TGCGCCAGCAGCGAGGGACTAGCGGGGGAGACCCAGTACTTC.

The CDR3 DNA reads TGTGCCAGTAGTTTCACAGGGGGCGGAGGCAACAATCAGCCCCAGCATTTT. Protein product: CASSFTGGGGNNQPQHF. The gene calls are TRBV19 and TRBJ1-5; TRBD1 aligns across 9 bases. The J segment lost 3 bases and the V segment lost 5 bases, leaving 11 bases of the junction unmatched. The CDR3 has 17 amino acids. CDR1 and CDR2 (germline): LNHDA, SQIVND (reference sequence).

The chain carries TRBV30 and TRBJ1-1, with D unclear. CDR3 length: 13 amino acids. The ends were cut back, 0 bases at V and 4 bases at J, with 9 bases in the middle. Germline CDR1 and CDR2: GTSNPN and SVGIG (reference sequence). This chain's CDR3 is CAWSVGSRTEAFF. The CDR3 DNA reads as TGTGCCTGGAGTGTGGGCAGCCGCACTGAAGCTTTCTTT.

The chain links TRBV7-2 to TRBJ1-1; no definite D call. Trimming pared 3 bases from V and 11 bases from J, leaving 22 bases between. The V gene's germline CDR1 is SGHTA and CDR2 FQGNSA. The CDR3 sequence is 15 residues long. CDR3 DNA: TGTGCCAGCAGCTTCCTTAGCGCGCAGCGATTTGGGGCTTTCTTT. It codes for CASSFLSAQRFGAFF.

The gene calls are TRBV14 and TRBJ2-2; no clear D gene. CDR3 length: 13 amino acids. Looked up from germline, CDR1 is SGHDN and CDR2 is FVKESK. Trimming shortened V by 2 bases and J by 7 bases, and 8 bases separated the two germline ends. For the CDR3, the DNA is TGTGCCAGCAGCCAACGACCAGGCGGGGAGCTGTTTTTT. Its translation is CASSQRPGGELFF.

The chain couples TRBV29-1 to TRBJ2-1; D remains ambiguous. From germline, CDR1 is SQVTM and CDR2 ANQGSEA. Trimming took off 6 bases at V and 5 bases at J, with 5 bases between the two ends. The CDR3 is made up of 10 amino acids. The CDR3, as DNA: TGCAGCGTGGCCAACAATGAGCAGTTCTTC. Its protein is CSVANNEQFF.